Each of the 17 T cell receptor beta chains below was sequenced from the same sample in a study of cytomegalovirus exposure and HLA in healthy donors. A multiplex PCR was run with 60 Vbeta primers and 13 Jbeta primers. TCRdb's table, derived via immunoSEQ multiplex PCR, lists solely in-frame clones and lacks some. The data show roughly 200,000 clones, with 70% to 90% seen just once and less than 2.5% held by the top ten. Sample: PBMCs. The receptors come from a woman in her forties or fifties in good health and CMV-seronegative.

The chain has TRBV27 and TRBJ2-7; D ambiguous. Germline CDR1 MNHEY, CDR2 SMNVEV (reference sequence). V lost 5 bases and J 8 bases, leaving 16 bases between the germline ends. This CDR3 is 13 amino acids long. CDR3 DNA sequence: TGTGCCAGCAGTCCCCCTCCCCCTACGAAGCAGTACTTC. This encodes CASSPPPPTKQYF.

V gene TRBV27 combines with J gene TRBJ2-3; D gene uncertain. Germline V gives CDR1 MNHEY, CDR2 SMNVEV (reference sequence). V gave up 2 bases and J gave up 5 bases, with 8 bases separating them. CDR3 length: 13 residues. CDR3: CASSLTPRDTQYF. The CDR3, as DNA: TGTGCCAGCAGTTTAACTCCAAGAGATACGCAGTATTTT.

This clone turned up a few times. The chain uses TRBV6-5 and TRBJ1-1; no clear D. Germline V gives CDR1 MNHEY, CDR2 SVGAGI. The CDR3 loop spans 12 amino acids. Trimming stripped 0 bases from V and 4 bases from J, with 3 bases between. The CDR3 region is CASSYSSTEAFF. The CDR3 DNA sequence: TGTGCCAGCAGTTACTCGAGCACTGAAGCTTTCTTT.

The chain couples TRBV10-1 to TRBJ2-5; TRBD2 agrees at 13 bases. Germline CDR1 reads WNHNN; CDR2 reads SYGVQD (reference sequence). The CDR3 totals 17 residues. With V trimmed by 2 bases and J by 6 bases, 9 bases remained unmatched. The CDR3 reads CASSERPTSGRRKTQYF. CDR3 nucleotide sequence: TGCGCCAGCAGTGAGCGGCCGACTAGCGGGAGGAGGAAGACCCAGTACTTC.

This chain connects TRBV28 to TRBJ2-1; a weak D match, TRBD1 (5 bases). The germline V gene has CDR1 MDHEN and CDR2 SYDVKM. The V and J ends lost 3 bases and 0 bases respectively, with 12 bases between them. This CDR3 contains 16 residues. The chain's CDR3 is CASSFQGVSSYNEQFF. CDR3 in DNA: TGTGCCAGCAGTTTTCAAGGGGTCAGCTCCTACAATGAGCAGTTCTTC.

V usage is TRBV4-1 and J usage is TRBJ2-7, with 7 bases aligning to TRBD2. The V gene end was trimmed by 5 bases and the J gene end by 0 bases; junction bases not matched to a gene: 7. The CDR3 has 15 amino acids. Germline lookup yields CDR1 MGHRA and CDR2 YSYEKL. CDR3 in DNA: TGCGCCAGCAGCTTCTTAGCGGGTAGCTCCTACGAGCAGTACTTC. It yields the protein CASSFLAGSSYEQYF.

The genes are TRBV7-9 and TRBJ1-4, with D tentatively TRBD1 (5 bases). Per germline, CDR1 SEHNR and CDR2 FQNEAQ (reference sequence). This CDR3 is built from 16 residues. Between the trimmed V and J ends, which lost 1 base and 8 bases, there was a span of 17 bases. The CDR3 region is CASSLEGGVSVEKLFF. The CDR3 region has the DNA TGTGCCAGCAGCTTAGAGGGAGGGGTATCGGTCGAAAAACTGTTTTTT.

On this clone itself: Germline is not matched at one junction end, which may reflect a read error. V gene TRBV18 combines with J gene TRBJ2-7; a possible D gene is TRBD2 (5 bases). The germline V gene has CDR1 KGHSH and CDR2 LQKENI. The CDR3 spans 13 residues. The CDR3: CASPPLESYEQYF. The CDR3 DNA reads TGTGCCAGCCCACCACTAGAGAGCTACGAGCAGTACTTC. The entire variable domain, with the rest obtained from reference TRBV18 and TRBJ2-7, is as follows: NAGVMQNPRHLVRRRGQEARLRCSPMKGHSHVYWYRQLPEEGLKFMVYLQKENIIDESGMPKERFSAEFPKEGPSILRIQQVVRGDSAAYFCASPPLESYEQYFGPGTRLTVT.

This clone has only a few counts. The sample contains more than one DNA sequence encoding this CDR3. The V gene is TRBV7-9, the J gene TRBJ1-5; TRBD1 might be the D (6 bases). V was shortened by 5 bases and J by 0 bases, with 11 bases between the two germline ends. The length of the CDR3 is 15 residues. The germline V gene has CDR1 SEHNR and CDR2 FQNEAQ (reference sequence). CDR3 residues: CASSLDRSSNQPQHF. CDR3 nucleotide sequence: TGTGCCAGCAGCCTAGACAGGAGTAGCAATCAGCCCCAGCATTTT.

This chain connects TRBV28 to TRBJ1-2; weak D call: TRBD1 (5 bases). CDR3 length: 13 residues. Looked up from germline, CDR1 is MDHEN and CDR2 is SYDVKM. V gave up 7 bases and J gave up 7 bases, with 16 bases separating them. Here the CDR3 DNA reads TGTGCCAGCACCCGGGGGGGGGAGCGTGGCTACACCTTC. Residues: CASTRGGERGYTF.

CDR3 DNA sequence: TGTGCCACCCACACCCCGGGACAGAACAATGAGCAGTTCTTC. Its protein is CATHTPGQNNEQFF. The gene calls are TRBV10-3 and TRBJ2-1, with TRBD1 identical over 7 bases. With V trimmed by 10 bases and J by 5 bases, 11 bases remained unmatched. Germline assignment: CDR1 ENHRY and CDR2 SYGVKD. This CDR3 is 14 amino acids long.

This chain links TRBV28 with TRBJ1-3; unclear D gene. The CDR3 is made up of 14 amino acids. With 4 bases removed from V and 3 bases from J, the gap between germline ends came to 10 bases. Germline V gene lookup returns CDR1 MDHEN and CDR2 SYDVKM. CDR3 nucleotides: TGTGCCAGCAGTTACGCAGGCATTGGAAACACCATATATTTT. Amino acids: CASSYAGIGNTIYF.

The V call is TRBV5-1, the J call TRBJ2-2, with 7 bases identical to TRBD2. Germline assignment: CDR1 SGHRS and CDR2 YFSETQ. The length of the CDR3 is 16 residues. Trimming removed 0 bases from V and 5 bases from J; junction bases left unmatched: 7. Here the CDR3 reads CASSLVRGSFTGELFF. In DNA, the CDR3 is TGCGCCAGCAGCTTGGTGCGCGGGAGCTTTACCGGGGAGCTGTTTTTT.

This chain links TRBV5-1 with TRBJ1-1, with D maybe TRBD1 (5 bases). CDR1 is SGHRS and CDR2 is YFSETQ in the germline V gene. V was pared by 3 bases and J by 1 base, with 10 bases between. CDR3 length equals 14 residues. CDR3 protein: CASSWGEWNTEAFF. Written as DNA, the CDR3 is TGCGCCAGCAGCTGGGGGGAGTGGAACACTGAAGCTTTCTTT. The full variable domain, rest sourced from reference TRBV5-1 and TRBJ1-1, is KAGVTQTPRYLIKTRGQQVTLSCSPISGHRSVSWYQQTPGQGLQFLFEYFSETQRNKGNFPGRFSGRQFSNSRSEMNVSTLELGDSALYLCASSWGEWNTEAFFGQGTRLTVV.

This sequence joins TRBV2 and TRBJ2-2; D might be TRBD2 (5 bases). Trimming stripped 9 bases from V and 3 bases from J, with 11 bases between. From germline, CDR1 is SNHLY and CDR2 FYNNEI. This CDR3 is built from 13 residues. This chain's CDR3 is CARPLEDTGELFF. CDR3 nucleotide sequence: TGTGCCAGGCCCTTGGAGGACACCGGGGAGCTGTTTTTT.

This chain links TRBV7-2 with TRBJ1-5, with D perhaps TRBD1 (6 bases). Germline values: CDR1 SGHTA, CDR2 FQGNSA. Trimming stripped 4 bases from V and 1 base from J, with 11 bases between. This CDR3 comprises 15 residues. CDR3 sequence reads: CASSSQGVSNQPQHF. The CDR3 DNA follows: TGTGCCAGCAGCTCACAGGGAGTAAGCAATCAGCCCCAGCATTTT.

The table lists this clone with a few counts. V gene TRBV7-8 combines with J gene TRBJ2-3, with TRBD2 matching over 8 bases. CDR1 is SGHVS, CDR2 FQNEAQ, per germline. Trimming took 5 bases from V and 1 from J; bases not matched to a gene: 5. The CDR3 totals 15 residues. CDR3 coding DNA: TGTGCCAGCAGCCCTTCGCGGGAGGGCACAGATACGCAGTATTTT. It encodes CASSPSREGTDTQYF.